This T cell receptor beta chain is from a study of shared clonotypes between healthy human individuals. Broader study findings: It was only blood that was sampled, and tissue repertoires likely differ.

Germline values: CDR1 MNHNY, CDR2 SVGAGI (reference sequence). The CDR3 contains 13 residues. V was shortened by 6 bases and J by 2 bases, with 10 bases between the two germline ends. Note on this clone: What it binds is unknown.

Measured with immunoSEQ multiplex PCR; TCRdb has only the in-frame clones, and not every one. The sample gives about 490,000 clones, about 84% of which show up once; roughly 13% is in the top ten. The sequenced sample consisted of PBMCs. The receptor was derived from a woman in her thirties or forties in good health. Some clones in this sample may be carry-over from other donors' samples. The chain links TRBV6-6 to TRBJ1-2; D is perhaps TRBD1 (5 bases). CDR3 region: CASSPQENYGYTF. The DNA for the CDR3 is TGTGCCAGCAGCCCACAGGAAAACTATGGCTACACCTTC.